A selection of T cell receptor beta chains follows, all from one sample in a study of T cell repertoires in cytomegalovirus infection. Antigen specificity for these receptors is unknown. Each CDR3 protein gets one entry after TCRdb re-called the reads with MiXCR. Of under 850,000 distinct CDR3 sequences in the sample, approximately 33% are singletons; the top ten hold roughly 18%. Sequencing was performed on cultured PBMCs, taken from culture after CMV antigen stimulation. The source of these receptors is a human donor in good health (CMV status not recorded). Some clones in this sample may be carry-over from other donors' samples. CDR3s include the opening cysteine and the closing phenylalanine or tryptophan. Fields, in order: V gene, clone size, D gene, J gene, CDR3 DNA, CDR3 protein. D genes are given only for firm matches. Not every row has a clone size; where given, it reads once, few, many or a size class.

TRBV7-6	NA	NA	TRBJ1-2	TGTTGGCCCAGTCAGTTTGCCGACTATGGCTACACCTTC	CWPSQFADYGYTF
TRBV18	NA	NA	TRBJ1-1	TGTGCCAGCTCACCGACGGGCGAGAACACTGAAGCTTTCTTT	CASSPTGENTEAFF
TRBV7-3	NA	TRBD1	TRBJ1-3	TGTGCCAGCAGACCCGGGACAGGGGCCATCTCTGGAAACACCATATATTTT	CASRPGTGAISGNTIYF
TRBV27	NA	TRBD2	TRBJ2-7	TGTGCCAGCAGTGCTGTGCGGGGGACCTACGAGCAGTACTTC	CASSAVRGTYEQYF
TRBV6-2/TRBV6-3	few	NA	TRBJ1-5	TGTGCCAGCAGTTACACGGACAGAAATCAGCCCCAGCATTTT	CASSYTDRNQPQHF
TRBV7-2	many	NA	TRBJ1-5	TGTGCCAGCAGCCTTGGACACCTTACCAATCAGCCCCAGCATTTT	CASSLGHLTNQPQHF
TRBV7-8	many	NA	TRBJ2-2	TGTGCCAGCAGCTTAGCTAGGATTTCGGGACTGAGCCCGGACACCGGGGAGCTGTTTTTT	CASSLARISGLSPDTGELFF
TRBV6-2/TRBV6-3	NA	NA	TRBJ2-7	TGTGCCAGCAGCAAACCCCCCTCCGAAGAGCAGTACTTC	CASSKPPSEEQYF
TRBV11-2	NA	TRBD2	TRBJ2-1	TGTGCCAGCAGCTTAGATCACCGGCTAGCGGGAGGGGGTTTGGTGGGCGATGAGCAGTTCTTC	CASSLDHRLAGGGLVGDEQFF
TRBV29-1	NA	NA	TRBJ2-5	TGCAGCGTAAGGGTAAAACAAGAGACCCAGTACTTC	CSVRVKQETQYF
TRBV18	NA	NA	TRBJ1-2	TGTGCCAGCTCACCGGGTTTGGGGCTTGTGCATCCGGATGGCTACACCTTC	CASSPGLGLVHPDGYTF
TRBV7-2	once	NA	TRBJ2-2	TGTGCCAGCAGCCCATCACCATTCGGTACCGGGGAGCTGTTTTTT	CASSPSPFGTGELFF
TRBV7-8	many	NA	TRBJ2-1	TGTGCCAGCAGCCCCGAGGGGGTTCGGTTCTTC	CASSPEGVRFF